The 10 T cell receptor beta chains below all came from one sample that was sequenced in a study of T cells in Graves' hyperthyroidism and ophthalmopathy. It was RNA transcripts that yielded the amplified TCR beta CDR3 regions. Researchers ran a first-round RT-PCR on the TCR CDR3 using the HTBI primer set. In TCRdb, the multiplex PCR reads were re-called with MiXCR into one record per CDR3 protein. Of around 700,000 distinct CDR3 sequences in the sample, 30% to 40% were seen once. The sequenced sample consisted of blood. The receptors come from a woman aged 40-49 years with Graves' hyperthyroidism.

This clonotype showed up many times. The V call is TRBV24-1, the J call TRBJ1-5; no reliable D call. In germline, CDR1 is KGHDR, CDR2 SFDVKD. This CDR3 has 13 amino acids. V dropped 6 bases and J dropped 1 base, with 6 bases sitting between them. In DNA, the CDR3 is TGTGCCACCAGTAGGTTCAGCAATCAGCCCCAGCATTTT. Translation: CATSRFSNQPQHF.

The chain joins TRBV7-9 to TRBJ2-2; the D is unclear. The V gene's germline CDR1 is SEHNR and CDR2 FQNEAQ (reference sequence). This CDR3 has 12 residues. Trimming shortened V by 4 bases and J by 7 bases, and 7 bases separated the two germline ends. The CDR3 is CASSWTGGELFF. The CDR3 DNA follows: TGTGCCAGCAGCTGGACGGGCGGGGAGCTGTTTTTT.

This clonotype came up many times. The V gene is TRBV7-9, the J gene TRBJ1-1; no clear D gene. Germline V gives CDR1 SEHNR, CDR2 FQNEAQ (reference sequence). V was trimmed by 3 bases and J by 3 bases, leaving 11 bases between them. This CDR3 spans 14 amino acids. The CDR3 DNA is TGTGCCAGCAGCTTGAACAACCGGGACACTGAAGCTTTCTTT. This gives the protein CASSLNNRDTEAFF.

The rearrangement links TRBV6-5 to TRBJ2-3; D could derive from TRBD1 or TRBD2 (5 bases each). The length of the CDR3 is 14 residues. V dropped 6 bases and J dropped 2 bases, with 12 bases sitting between them. Germline loops: CDR1 MNHEY, CDR2 SVGAGI. CDR3 nucleotide sequence: TGTGCCAGCAGGAGGGACCCTTCCACAGATACGCAGTATTTT. It is translated as CASRRDPSTDTQYF.

The chain recombines TRBV19 with TRBJ1-1; D unclear. Germline V gives CDR1 LNHDA, CDR2 SQIVND (reference sequence). This CDR3 is 16 amino acids long. Deletions cut 5 bases from V and 1 base from J, with 17 bases between. The DNA of the CDR3 is TGTGCCAGTAGTTCCCAGTATATGTTAAGGAACACTGAAGCTTTCTTT. This translates into CASSSQYMLRNTEAFF.

The V gene is TRBV7-2, the J gene TRBJ1-4; 11 bases are a match to TRBD1. The V gene's germline CDR1 is SGHTA and CDR2 FQGNSA. Unmatched junction bases numbered 3, after V lost 2 bases and J lost 7 bases. CDR3 length: 15 amino acids. The CDR3 DNA reads TGTGCCAGCAGCTTATCGGGACAGGGGGGTGAAAAACTGTTTTTT. Encoded protein: CASSLSGQGGEKLFF.

This clonotype was seen only once. This CDR3 reads CASSLQTSGRAVGEQYF. The CDR3, as DNA: TGTGCCAGCAGCCTCCAGACTAGCGGGAGGGCCGTTGGAGAGCAGTACTTC. The genes are TRBV3-1 and TRBJ2-7; 14 nucleotides agree with TRBD2. J was trimmed by 7 bases and V by 4 bases; bases with no gene match: 12. Germline loops: CDR1 LGHDT, CDR2 YNNKEL (reference sequence). The CDR3 spans 17 residues.

J is TRBJ2-2 and V is TRBV19; D ambiguous. This CDR3 has 15 residues. V shed 7 bases and J shed 1 base, with 13 bases lying between them. The V gene's germline CDR1 is LNHDA and CDR2 SQIVND (reference sequence). CDR3 amino acids: CASTIDLGNTGELFF. In nucleotides, the CDR3 is TGTGCCAGTACTATCGATCTGGGGAACACCGGGGAGCTGTTTTTT.

This clonotype was detected many times. The chain combines TRBV20-1 with TRBJ1-5, with D tentatively TRBD1 (5 bases). The CDR3 contains 14 residues. V lost 1 base and J 0 bases, leaving 7 bases between the germline ends. Looked up from germline, CDR1 is DFQATT and CDR2 is SNEGSKA (reference sequence). The CDR3 DNA reads TGCAGTGCTAGAGTTGGGGGTAGCAATCAGCCCCAGCATTTT. It yields the protein CSARVGGSNQPQHF.

This clonotype has ten or more counts. This chain uses TRBV5-1 with TRBJ2-7; maybe TRBD2 (5 bases). This CDR3 comprises 13 residues. With 4 bases removed from V and 2 bases from J, the gap between germline ends came to 10 bases. CDR1 is SGHRS and CDR2 is YFSETQ in the germline V gene. DNA of the CDR3: TGCGCCAGCAGCCTGGACGGGACCTACGAGCAGTACTTC. Amino acid sequence: CASSLDGTYEQYF.